This TCR beta chain stems from a study of identical twins (dated by TCRdb to the mid-2010s). Background on the whole study: The study deep-sequenced TCR alpha and beta repertoires from monozygotic twins, unrelated adults of various ages and cord blood to test whether fetal clonotypes persist. To rule out contamination, replicate twin experiments were performed at different times with different library preparation protocols.

On the study overall, not on this receptor specifically: In monozygotic twins, out-of-frame TCR alpha sharing was systematically underestimated by recombination models, although the models agreed with sharing between unrelated individuals. Compared with coincidental sharing between unrelated individuals, out-of-frame TCR alpha sequences shared between twins had an excess of sequences with low generation probability. In beta out-of-frame sequences, excess twin sharing was weaker, because having fewer shared sequences lowered the signal-to-noise ratio. Invariant T cells such as MAIT and iNKT could partly confound zero-insertion analyses, though diverse VJ usage argued against this for most clonotypes. Because the same donors could not be followed over many years, conclusions were based on cross-sectional statistical analysis. Abundant cord blood beta clonotypes carried fewer insertions; young adult naive repertoires showed a weaker similar trend, while memory repertoires showed none.

Library creation used 5' RACE. Sequenced using an Illumina HiSeq 2000. A universal primer binding site was added through template switching, and the final cDNA carried a unique molecular identifier so that TCR cDNA molecules could be counted accurately. First-strand cDNA for TCR alpha and beta chains was synthesized from specific primers in the conserved constant-segment region. To control for contamination, each cDNA library was double barcoded with a SMART-Mk sample barcode plus Illumina barcodes. TruSeq adapter sequences along with Illumina sample barcodes were introduced in two successive PCR steps. TCR alpha and beta cDNA libraries were sequenced on the Illumina HiSeq platform with custom primers. Processing in the source paper ran as follows. MiGEC was used to process raw reads and extract unique molecular identifiers, and MiXCR was used to find CDR3 positions. Recombination models were inferred per individual with the repgenHMM and IGoR tools using an EM algorithm. The analysis of shared clonotypes was done with the tcR package in R, with sharing normalized by the product of cloneset sizes. Out-of-frame nonproductive sequences were analyzed to study raw recombination free of thymic and clonal selection effects. TCRdb applied fastp at Q25 and MiXCR to the public reads, then kept only in-frame beta chains. Rows with a matching CDR3 protein are joined into one entry that keeps the most common DNA and genes. For this entry, the V and J calls and clone size follow TCRdb and not the study's own pipeline. In all, the sample holds 500,000 to 650,000 distinct CDR3 sequences, and under 8.5% of those were seen once. Around 1.6% of the sample goes to the ten largest clones.

This clonotype was seen more than once but under ten times. This receptor's antigen is unknown. Per-base qualities were not stored, and no clone one base away is much larger. Trimming takes 6 bases off V and 4 bases off J; junction bases not matched to a gene: 7. Measured from the cysteine to the phenylalanine, the CDR3 is 13 residues long. The entry retains the CDR3 DNA only, 39 bases that are in frame from base 1. CDR1 is given as DFQATT and CDR2 as SNEGSKA, both from the germline V gene (reference sequence). Every donor in the study was a healthy Caucasian. The twin cohort comprised three pairs of female monozygotic twins, all aged roughly 18 to 29 years. RNA for TCR libraries was isolated from peripheral blood mononuclear cells. The same data also went into a second study, on yellow fever vaccine responses in identical twins. As the second study states: The T cell response to vaccination in identical twins was reported by the authors to appear partly convergent and partly personalized. In identical twins, the study followed T cell clones that responded to the vaccine with precision.

Specimen: PBMCs. This clonotype was obtained from a woman aged 18-30 years in good health. The rearrangement combines TRBV20-1 with TRBJ1-2; TRBD1 lines up with 8 middle nucleotides. CDR3 reads: CSALSDRVYGYTF. The nucleotide sequence reads TGCAGTGCCCTGTCGGACAGGGTCTATGGCTACACCTTC.